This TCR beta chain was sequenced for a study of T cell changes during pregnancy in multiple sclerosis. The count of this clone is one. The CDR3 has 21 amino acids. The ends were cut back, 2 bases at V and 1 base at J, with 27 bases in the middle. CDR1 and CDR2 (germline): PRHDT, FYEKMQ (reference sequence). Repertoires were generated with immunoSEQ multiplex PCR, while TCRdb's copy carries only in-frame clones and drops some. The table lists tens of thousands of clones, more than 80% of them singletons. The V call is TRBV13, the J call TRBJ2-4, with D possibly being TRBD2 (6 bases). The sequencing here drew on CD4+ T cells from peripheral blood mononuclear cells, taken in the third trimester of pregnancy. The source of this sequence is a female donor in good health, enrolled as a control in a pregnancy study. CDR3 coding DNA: TGTGCCAGCAGCTTACGGCGAGATGGGGGGTCCTTTTTTCCGGCCAAAAACATTCAGTACTTC. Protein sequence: CASSLRRDGGSFFPAKNIQYF.